The source of this TCR beta chain is a study of metastatic and nonmetastatic thyroid tumors. About the study: From malignant and benign thyroid patients, repertoires in blood and in tumor or nodule tissue were compared.

Authors' methods: The distant-metastasis classifier for papillary thyroid cancer was built from CDR3 differences across clinicopathological groups. TCRdb re-analyzed the PCR reads using MiXCR. TCRdb assigned the V and J calls; the authors' analysis was not used. This table has more than 35,000 clones, about 14% appearing once. This clone occurred many times. Its target is unknown. Thyroid surgery had not been preceded by any treatment in any patient. The germline V gene has CDR1 SNHLY and CDR2 FYNNEI. CDR3 size: 14 residues. V lost 8 bases and J 0 bases, leaving 11 bases between the germline ends. Points from the study as a whole: In both blood and tumor samples, TCR beta diversity was reported significantly higher for malignant than benign nodules.

The TCR sequence derives from a female donor with papillary thyroid cancer or a benign thyroid nodule (not recorded which). Some clones in this sample may be carry-over from other donors' samples. Sequenced material: blood. The chain has TRBV2 and TRBJ2-1, with D perhaps TRBD2 (5 bases). The CDR3 DNA is TGTGCCAGCGGAAGAGGGCTCTCCTACAATGAGCAGTTCTTC. It is translated as CASGRGLSYNEQFF. Supplemented by reference TRBV2 and TRBJ2-1, the full variable domain reads EPEVTQTPSHQVTQMGQEVILRCVPISNHLYFYWYRQILGQKVEFLVSFYNNEISEKSEIFDDQFSVERPDGSNFTLKIRSTKLEDSAMYFCASGRGLSYNEQFFGPGTRLTVL.